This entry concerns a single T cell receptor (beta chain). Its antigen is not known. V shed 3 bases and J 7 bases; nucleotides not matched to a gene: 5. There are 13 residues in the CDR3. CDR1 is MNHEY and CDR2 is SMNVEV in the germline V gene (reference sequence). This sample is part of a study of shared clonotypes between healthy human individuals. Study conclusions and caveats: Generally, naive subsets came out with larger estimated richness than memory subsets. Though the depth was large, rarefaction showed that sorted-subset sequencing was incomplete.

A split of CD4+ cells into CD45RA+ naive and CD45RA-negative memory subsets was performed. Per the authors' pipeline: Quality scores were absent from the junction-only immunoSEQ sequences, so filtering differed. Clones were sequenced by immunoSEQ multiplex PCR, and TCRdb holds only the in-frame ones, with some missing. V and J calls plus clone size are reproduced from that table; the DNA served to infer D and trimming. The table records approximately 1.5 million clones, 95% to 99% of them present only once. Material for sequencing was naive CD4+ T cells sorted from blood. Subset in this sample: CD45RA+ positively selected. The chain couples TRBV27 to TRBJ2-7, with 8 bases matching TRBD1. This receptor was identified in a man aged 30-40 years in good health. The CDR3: CASSFRTGWEQYF. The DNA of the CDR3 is TGTGCCAGCAGTTTCCGGACAGGGTGGGAGCAGTACTTC.